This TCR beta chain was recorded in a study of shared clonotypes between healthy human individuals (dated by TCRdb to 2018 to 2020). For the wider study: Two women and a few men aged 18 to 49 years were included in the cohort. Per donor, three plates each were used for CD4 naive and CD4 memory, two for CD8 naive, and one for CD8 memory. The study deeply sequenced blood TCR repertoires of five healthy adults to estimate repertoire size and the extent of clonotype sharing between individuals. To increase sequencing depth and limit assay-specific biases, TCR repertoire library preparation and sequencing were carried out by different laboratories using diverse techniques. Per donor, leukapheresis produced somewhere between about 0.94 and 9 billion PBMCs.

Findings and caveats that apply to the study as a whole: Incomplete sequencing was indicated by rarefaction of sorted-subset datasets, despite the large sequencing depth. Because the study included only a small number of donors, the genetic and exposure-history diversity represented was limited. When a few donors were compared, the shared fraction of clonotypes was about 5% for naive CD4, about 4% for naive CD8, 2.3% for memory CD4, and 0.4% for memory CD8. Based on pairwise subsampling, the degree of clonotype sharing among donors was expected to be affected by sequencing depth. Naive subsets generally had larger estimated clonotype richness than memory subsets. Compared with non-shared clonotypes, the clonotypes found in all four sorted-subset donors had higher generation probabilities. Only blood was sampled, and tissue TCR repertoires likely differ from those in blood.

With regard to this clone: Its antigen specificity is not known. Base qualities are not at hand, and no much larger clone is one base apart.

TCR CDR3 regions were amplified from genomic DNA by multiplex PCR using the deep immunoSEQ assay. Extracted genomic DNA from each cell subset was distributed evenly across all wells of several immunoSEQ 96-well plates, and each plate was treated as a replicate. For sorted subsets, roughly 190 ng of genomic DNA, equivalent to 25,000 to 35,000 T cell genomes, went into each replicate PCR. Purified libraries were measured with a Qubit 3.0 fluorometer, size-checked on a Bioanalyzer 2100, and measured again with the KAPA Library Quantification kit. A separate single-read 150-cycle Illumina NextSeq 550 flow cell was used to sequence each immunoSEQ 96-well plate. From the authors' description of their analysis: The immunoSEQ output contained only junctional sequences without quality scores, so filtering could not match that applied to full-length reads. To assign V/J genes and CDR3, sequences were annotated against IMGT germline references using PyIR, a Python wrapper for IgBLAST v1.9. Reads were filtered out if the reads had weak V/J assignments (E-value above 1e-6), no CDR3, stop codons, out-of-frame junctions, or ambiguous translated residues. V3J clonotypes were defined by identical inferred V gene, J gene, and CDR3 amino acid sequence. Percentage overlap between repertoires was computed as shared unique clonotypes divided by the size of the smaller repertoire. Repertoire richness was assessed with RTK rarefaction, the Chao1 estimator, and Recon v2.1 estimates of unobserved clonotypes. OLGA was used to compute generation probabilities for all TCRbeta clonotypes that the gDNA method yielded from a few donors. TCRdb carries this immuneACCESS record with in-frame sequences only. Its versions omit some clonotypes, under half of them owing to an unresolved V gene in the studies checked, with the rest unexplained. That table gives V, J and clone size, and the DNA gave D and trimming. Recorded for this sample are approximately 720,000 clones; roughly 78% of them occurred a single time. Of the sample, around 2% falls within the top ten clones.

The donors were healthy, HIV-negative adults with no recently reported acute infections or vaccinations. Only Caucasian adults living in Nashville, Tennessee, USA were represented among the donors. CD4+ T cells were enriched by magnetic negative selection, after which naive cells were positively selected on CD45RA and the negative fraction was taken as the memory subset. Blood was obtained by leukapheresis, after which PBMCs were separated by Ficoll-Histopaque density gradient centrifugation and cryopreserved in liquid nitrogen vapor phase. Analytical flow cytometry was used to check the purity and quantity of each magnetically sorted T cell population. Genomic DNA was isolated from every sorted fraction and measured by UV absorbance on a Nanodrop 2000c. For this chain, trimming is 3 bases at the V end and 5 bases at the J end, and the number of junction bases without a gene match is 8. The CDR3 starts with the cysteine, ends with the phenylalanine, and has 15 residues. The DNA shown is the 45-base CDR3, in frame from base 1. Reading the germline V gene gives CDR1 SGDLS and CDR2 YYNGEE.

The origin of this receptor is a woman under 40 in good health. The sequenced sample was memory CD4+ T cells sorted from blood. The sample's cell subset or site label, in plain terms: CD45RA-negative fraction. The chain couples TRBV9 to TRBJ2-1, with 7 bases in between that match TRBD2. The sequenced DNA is TGTGCCAGCAGCGCGACTAGCCCGTCCCACAATGAGCAGTTCTTC. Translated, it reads CASSATSPSHNEQFF.